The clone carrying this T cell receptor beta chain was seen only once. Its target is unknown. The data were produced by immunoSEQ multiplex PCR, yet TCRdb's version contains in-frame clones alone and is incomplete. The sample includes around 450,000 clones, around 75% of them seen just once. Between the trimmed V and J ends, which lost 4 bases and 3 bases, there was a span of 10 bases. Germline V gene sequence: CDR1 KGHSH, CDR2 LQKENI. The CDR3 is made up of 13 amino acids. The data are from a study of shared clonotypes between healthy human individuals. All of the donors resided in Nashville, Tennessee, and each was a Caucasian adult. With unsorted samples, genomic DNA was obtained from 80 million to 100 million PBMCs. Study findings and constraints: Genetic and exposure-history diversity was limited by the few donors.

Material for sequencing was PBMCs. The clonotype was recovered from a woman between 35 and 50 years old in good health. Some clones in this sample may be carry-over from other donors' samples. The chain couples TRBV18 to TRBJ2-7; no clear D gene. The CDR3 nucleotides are TGTGCCAGCTCACTCGCATCAATCTACGAGCAGTACTTC. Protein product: CASSLASIYEQYF.